This T cell receptor beta chain appears in the sequencing data of a study of PD-1 blockade in mismatch repair-deficient tumors. The repertoire was sequenced with immunoSEQ multiplex PCR; TCRdb's copy has only in-frame clones and lacks some. The data contain around 40,000 clones, around 75% of them singletons. TCR sequencing covered a few patients who responded to pembrolizumab. Trimming at V came to 5 bases and at J to 1 base, leaving 5 bases not matched to a gene. CDR1 and CDR2 (germline): MNHNY, SVGAGI (reference sequence). The CDR3 has 15 residues. The sequence came from an adult with mismatch repair-deficient cancer. This specimen consisted of peripheral blood, obtained 4 weeks after starting pembrolizumab. The chain has TRBV6-6 and TRBJ2-7; 10 nucleotides match TRBD1. The CDR3 loop reads CASSPPGQGSYEQYF. Written as DNA, the CDR3 is TGTGCCAGCAGTCCGCCGGGACAGGGGTCCTACGAGCAGTACTTC.